A selection of T cell receptor beta chains follows, all from one sample in a study of blood T cell repertoires in COVID-19. Using immunoSEQ multiplex PCR, the repertoire was profiled, and TCRdb retains in-frame clones only, with some absent. The sample has hundreds of thousands of clones, approximately 86% seen once. Material: peripheral blood. These TCRs come from a human donor in a cohort sampled during active COVID-19. CDR3s include the opening cysteine and the closing phenylalanine or tryptophan. The order of the fields is D gene, J gene, clone size, V gene, CDR3 protein, CDR3 DNA. The D gene is left open where the match is weak. The listing skips clone size in some rows; elsewhere it reads once, few, many or a size class.

TRBD1,TRBJ2-1,.,TRBV5-1,CASSPGQYSYNEQFF,TGCGCCAGCAGCCCGGGACAGTACTCCTACAATGAGCAGTTCTTC
.,TRBJ1-5,.,TRBV2,CASSSDPRGQPQHF,TGTGCCAGCAGTTCCGACCCAAGGGGTCAGCCCCAGCATTTT
.,TRBJ2-7,few,TRBV2,CASTQIVSEQYF,TGTGCCAGCACCCAAATAGTGAGCGAGCAGTACTTC
.,TRBJ1-3,.,TRBV6-5,CASNHLLIAGNTIYF,TGTGCCAGCAACCACCTTCTTATAGCTGGTAACACCATATATTTT
.,TRBJ1-1,.,TRBV30,CAWNGQLNTEAFF,TGTGCCTGGAACGGACAGTTGAACACTGAAGCTTTCTTT
TRBD1,TRBJ1-5,once,TRBV19,CASTTDRAGNQPQHF,TGTGCCAGTACAACGGACAGGGCGGGCAATCAGCCCCAGCATTTT
TRBD2,TRBJ2-5,.,TRBV28,CASGGLSQETQYF,TGTGCCAGCGGGGGACTATCCCAAGAGACCCAGTACTTC
.,TRBJ2-7,.,TRBV7-2,CASSPSHSVEGIYEQYF,TGTGCCAGCAGCCCCTCTCACTCAGTCGAGGGCATCTACGAGCAGTACTTC
.,TRBJ2-1,.,TRBV9,CASSPGTPSSYNEQFF,TGTGCCAGCAGCCCCGGGACTCCGAGCTCCTACAATGAGCAGTTCTTC
.,TRBJ2-7,.,TRBV21-1,CASSKQKLQGSYEQYF,TGTGCCAGCAGCAAACAGAAATTACAGGGCTCCTACGAGCAGTACTTC
TRBD2,TRBJ2-2,.,TRBV10-3,CAISDLGGTSETGELFF,TGTGCCATCAGTGACCTCGGGGGGACTAGCGAGACCGGGGAGCTGTTTTTT
TRBD1,TRBJ1-5,once,TRBV6-5,CASSFGGTGSVSQHF,TGTGCCAGCAGTTTCGGTGGGACAGGGAGTGTGTCCCAGCATTTT
.,TRBJ2-7,.,TRBV9,CASSAPPADEQYF,TGTGCCAGCAGCGCCCCCCCTGCGGACGAGCAGTACTTC
TRBD2,TRBJ2-1,once,TRBV7-2,CASSSGLAGGRNEQFF,TGTGCCAGCAGCTCGGGACTAGCGGGGGGGCGAAATGAGCAGTTCTTC
.,TRBJ1-4,.,TRBV5-1,CASSLRTGQRVEKLFF,TGCGCCAGCAGCTTGAGGACCGGGCAGCGGGTTGAAAAACTGTTTTTT
TRBD1,TRBJ1-4,few,TRBV4-1,CASSHPRQGTNEKLFF,TGCGCCAGCAGCCACCCCCGACAGGGGACTAATGAAAAACTGTTTTTT
.,TRBJ2-7,.,TRBV14,CASSQSGYEQYF,TGTGCCAGCAGCCAGTCAGGGTACGAGCAGTACTTC
TRBD2,TRBJ2-3,.,TRBV30,CAWSRGGRGSTDTQYF,TGTGCCTGGAGCCGGGGAGGGAGAGGGAGCACAGATACGCAGTATTTT
.,TRBJ1-6,once,TRBV4-1,CASSQVTSSPLHF,TGCGCCAGCAGCCAAGTTACGAGTTCACCCCTCCACTTT
TRBD1,TRBJ1-2,once,TRBV7-8,CASSLRWDRTLRGYTF,TGTGCCAGCAGCCTTAGGTGGGACAGGACTCTACGGGGCTACACCTTC
TRBD1,TRBJ1-2,.,TRBV19,CASTGQELYGYTF,TGTGCCAGCACAGGACAGGAACTCTATGGCTACACCTTC
.,TRBJ2-7,once,TRBV15,CATSREEVRGAEQYF,TGTGCCACCAGCAGAGAGGAGGTCAGGGGAGCTGAGCAGTACTTC
.,TRBJ1-1,.,TRBV7-6,CASSPWGGGATEAFF,TGTGCCAGCAGCCCGTGGGGAGGAGGGGCCACTGAAGCTTTCTTT
.,TRBJ1-2,once,TRBV7-9,CASSLGQSNYGYTF,TGTGCCAGCAGCTTAGGACAGTCTAACTATGGCTACACCTTC
TRBD1,TRBJ2-2,once,TRBV19,CASSRRGTGYSGELFF,TGTGCCAGTAGTCGGAGGGGGACAGGGTACTCCGGGGAGCTGTTTTTT
TRBD2,TRBJ2-3,few,TRBV6-1,CASSEASGGSTDTQYF,TGTGCCAGCAGTGAAGCGTCGGGGGGGAGCACAGATACGCAGTATTTT
.,TRBJ1-5,.,TRBV5-4,CASSLDPGPHQPQHF,TGTGCCAGCAGCTTGGATCCAGGTCCGCATCAGCCCCAGCATTTT
TRBD2,TRBJ2-7,.,TRBV5-4,CASSLELAGGISYEQYF,TGTGCCAGCAGCTTAGAACTGGCGGGAGGAATCTCCTACGAGCAGTACTTC
.,TRBJ1-1,.,TRBV5-1,CASSRGTSGTEAFF,TGCGCCAGCAGCCGGGGGACTTCGGGGACTGAAGCTTTCTTT
.,TRBJ2-1,.,TRBV3-1/TRBV3-2,CASSQGLGVSNEQFF,TGTGCCAGCAGCCAAGGACTAGGGGTAAGCAATGAGCAGTTCTTC
.,TRBJ1-1,.,TRBV5-1,CASRGEVNTEAFF,TGCGCCAGCAGGGGAGAAGTGAACACTGAAGCTTTCTTT
.,TRBJ1-3,.,TRBV19,CATGQLSGNTIYF,TGTGCCACTGGACAACTCTCTGGAAACACCATATATTTT
.,TRBJ1-5,.,TRBV28,CASRKKRTENNQPQHF,TGTGCCAGCAGGAAAAAGCGGACAGAAAACAATCAGCCCCAGCATTTT
TRBD1,TRBJ2-7,.,TRBV18,CASSPRDSSYEQYF,TGTGCCAGCTCACCAAGGGACAGTTCCTACGAGCAGTACTTC
.,TRBJ2-1,.,TRBV19,CASSVGGVDNEQFF,TGTGCCAGTTCCGTAGGGGGAGTCGACAATGAGCAGTTCTTC
TRBD2,TRBJ2-7,.,TRBV7-2,CASSAPGAGTRSYEQYF,TGTGCCAGCAGCGCGCCTGGAGCCGGGACTAGGTCCTACGAGCAGTACTTC
.,TRBJ2-2,.,TRBV27,CASSPRQNTGELFF,TGTGCCAGCAGTCCCCGACAGAATACCGGGGAGCTGTTTTTT
.,TRBJ1-1,once,TRBV2,CASSDLPHNAAFF,TGTGCCAGCAGTGATCTACCCCATAATGCGGCTTTCTTT
.,TRBJ2-7,.,TRBV28,CASSFSQGSYEQYF,TGTGCCAGCAGTTTCAGTCAGGGCTCCTACGAGCAGTACTTC
.,TRBJ2-2,.,TRBV9,CASSAWTAGGTGELFF,TGTGCCAGCAGCGCCTGGACAGCTGGCGGCACCGGGGAGCTGTTTTTT
TRBD1,TRBJ2-3,.,TRBV7-3,CASSLNSGGGGTDTQYF,TGTGCCAGCAGCTTAAATTCAGGGGGCGGGGGCACAGATACGCAGTATTTT
.,TRBJ2-1,.,TRBV24-1,CATSDSTGFEQFF,TGTGCCACCAGTGATTCCACAGGGTTTGAGCAGTTCTTC
TRBD2,TRBJ2-1,.,TRBV3-1/TRBV3-2,CASSQRKAGGLDEQFF,TGTGCCAGCAGCCAAAGAAAGGCGGGAGGTCTAGATGAGCAGTTCTTC
.,TRBJ2-5,.,TRBV4-1,CASSQGLEETQYF,TGCGCCAGCAGCCAAGGCTTAGAGGAGACCCAGTACTTC
.,TRBJ2-3,.,TRBV24-1,CATSDSSAGATDTQYF,TGTGCCACCAGTGATTCTAGCGCTGGGGCGACAGATACGCAGTATTTT
.,TRBJ2-1,few,TRBV11-3,CASSFEASSYNEQFF,TGTGCCAGCAGCTTTGAGGCCAGCTCCTACAATGAGCAGTTCTTC
TRBD1,TRBJ1-2,.,TRBV10-3,CAISEQGAHGYTF,TGTGCCATCAGTGAGCAGGGGGCCCATGGCTACACCTTC
.,TRBJ2-5,.,TRBV11-1,CASSLNLVKTQYF,TGTGCCAGCAGCTTAAACCTAGTAAAGACCCAGTACTTC
TRBD2,TRBJ2-7,.,TRBV11-2,CASTRASGGSYEQYF,TGTGCCTCCACCCGGGCTAGCGGGGGATCCTACGAGCAGTACTTC
.,TRBJ2-7,.,TRBV25-1,CANLFPQGNLCSYEQYF,TGTGCCAACCTCTTCCCGCAGGGAAATTTGTGCAGCTACGAGCAGTACTTC
.,TRBJ2-6,.,TRBV28,CASSRHPGGANVLTF,TGTGCCAGCAGCAGACACCCTGGTGGGGCCAACGTCCTGACTTTC
.,TRBJ2-2,few,TRBV2,CASGFQRSTGELFF,TGTGCCAGCGGGTTCCAGCGATCAACCGGGGAGCTGTTTTTT
.,TRBJ2-1,.,TRBV29-1,CSVNPTYNEQFF,TGCAGCGTTAATCCTACCTACAATGAGCAGTTCTTC
.,TRBJ1-3,.,TRBV19,CASTPSRSGNTIYF,TGTGCCAGTACCCCGTCCCGCTCTGGAAACACCATATATTTT
TRBD2,TRBJ2-1,.,TRBV5-1,CASSLAGFNSGYNEQFF,TGCGCCAGCAGCTTGGCCGGATTTAATAGCGGGTACAATGAGCAGTTCTTC
TRBD1,TRBJ1-1,.,TRBV11-2,CASSRQGRNTEAFF,TGTGCCAGCAGTCGACAGGGCAGGAACACTGAAGCTTTCTTT
TRBD2,TRBJ2-7,.,TRBV18,CASSPETSGAEQYF,TGTGCCAGCTCACCAGAGACTAGCGGGGCCGAGCAGTACTTC
TRBD2,TRBJ2-5,.,TRBV5-1,CASSLAAAGGPGETQYF,TGCGCCAGCAGCTTGGCGGCGGCGGGAGGGCCGGGGGAGACCCAGTACTTC
.,TRBJ1-3,.,TRBV30,CAWSKGGRAGNTIYF,TGTGCCTGGAGTAAGGGAGGTAGGGCTGGAAACACCATATATTTT